This T cell receptor beta chain was observed in a study of cytomegalovirus exposure and HLA in healthy donors. Sequencing used immunoSEQ multiplex PCR; TCRdb keeps in-frame clones, though not all of them. Of 200,000 to 250,000 clones listed, roughly 84% are singletons. The source is a woman aged 18 to 35 in good health and CMV-seropositive. Source material: PBMCs.

The CDR3 reads CASSNSLSGANVLTF. In DNA, the CDR3 is TGTGCCAGCAGCAACAGCCTCTCTGGGGCCAACGTCCTGACTTTC. V usage is TRBV7-2 and J usage is TRBJ2-6; D call uncertain. V was trimmed by 5 bases and J by 0 bases, leaving 8 bases between them. Per germline, CDR1 SGHTA and CDR2 FQGNSA. This CDR3 spans 15 amino acids.